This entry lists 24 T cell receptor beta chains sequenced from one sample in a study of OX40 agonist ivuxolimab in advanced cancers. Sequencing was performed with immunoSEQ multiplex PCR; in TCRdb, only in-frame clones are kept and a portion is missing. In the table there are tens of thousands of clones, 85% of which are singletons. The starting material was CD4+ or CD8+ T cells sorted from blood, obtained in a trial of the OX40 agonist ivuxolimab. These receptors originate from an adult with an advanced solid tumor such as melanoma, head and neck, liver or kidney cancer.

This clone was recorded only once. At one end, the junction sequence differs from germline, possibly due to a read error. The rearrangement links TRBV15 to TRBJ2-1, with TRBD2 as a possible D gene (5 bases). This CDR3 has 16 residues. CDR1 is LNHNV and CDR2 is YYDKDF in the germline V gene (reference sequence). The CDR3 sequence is CATNRDRRVEVNEQFF. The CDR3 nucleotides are TGTGCCACCAACAGAGATCGGCGGGTAGAGGTCAATGAGCAGTTCTTC.

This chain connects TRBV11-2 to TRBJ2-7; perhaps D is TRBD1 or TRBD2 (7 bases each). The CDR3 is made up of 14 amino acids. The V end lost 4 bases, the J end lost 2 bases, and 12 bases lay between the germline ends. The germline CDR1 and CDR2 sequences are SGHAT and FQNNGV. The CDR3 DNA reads TGTGCCAGCAGCTCCAGGGGGGGCCCCTACGAGCAGTACTTC. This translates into CASSSRGGPYEQYF.

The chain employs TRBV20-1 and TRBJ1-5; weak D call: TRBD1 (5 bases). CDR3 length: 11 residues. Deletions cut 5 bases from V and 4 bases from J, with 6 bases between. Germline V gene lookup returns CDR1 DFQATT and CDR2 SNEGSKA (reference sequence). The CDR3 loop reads CSAHRNQPQHF. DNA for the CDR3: TGCAGTGCTCACAGGAATCAGCCCCAGCATTTT.

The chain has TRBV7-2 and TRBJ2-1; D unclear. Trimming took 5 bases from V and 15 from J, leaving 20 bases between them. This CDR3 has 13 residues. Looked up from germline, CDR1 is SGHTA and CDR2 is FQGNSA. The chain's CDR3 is CASSPDMPVHPFF. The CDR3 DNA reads TGTGCCAGCAGCCCCGATATGCCGGTTCATCCGTTCTTC.

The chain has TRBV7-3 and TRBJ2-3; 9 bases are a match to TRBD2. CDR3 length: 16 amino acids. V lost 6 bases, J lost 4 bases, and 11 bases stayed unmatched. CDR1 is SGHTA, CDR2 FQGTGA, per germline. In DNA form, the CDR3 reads TGTGCCAGCAGTCGGGGAAGTAGCGGGAGCGCAGATACGCAGTATTTT. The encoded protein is CASSRGSSGSADTQYF.

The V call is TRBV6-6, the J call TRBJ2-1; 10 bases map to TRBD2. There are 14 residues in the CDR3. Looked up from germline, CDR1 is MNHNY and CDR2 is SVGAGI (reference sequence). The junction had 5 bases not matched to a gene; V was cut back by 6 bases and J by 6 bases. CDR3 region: CASSQGLAANEQFF. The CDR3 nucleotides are TGTGCCAGCAGCCAAGGACTAGCGGCCAATGAGCAGTTCTTC.

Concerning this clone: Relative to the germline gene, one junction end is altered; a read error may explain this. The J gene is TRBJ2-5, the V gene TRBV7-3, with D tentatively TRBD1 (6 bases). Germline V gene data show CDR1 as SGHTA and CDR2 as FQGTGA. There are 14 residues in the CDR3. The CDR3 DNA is TGTGCCAGCAGCCTAACAGGGCTGGGGGAGACCCAGTACTTC. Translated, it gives CASSLTGLGETQYF.

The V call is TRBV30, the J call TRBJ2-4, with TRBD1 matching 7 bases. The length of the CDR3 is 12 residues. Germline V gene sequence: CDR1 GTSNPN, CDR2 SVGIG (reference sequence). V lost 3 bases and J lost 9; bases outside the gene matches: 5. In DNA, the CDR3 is TGTGCCTGGAGCTCCGGGACAGTCATTCAGTACTTC. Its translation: CAWSSGTVIQYF.

The CDR3 DNA reads TGCGCCAGCAGCCGGGGGGTACAGCGGGAGCGGGGAGAGCAGTTCTTC. This translates into CASSRGVQRERGEQFF. The J gene is TRBJ2-1, the V gene TRBV5-1; 8 positions agree with TRBD2. Germline V lookup: CDR1 SGHRS, CDR2 YFSETQ. The ends lost 4 bases at V and 10 bases at J; junction bases unmatched: 16. The CDR3 runs to 16 residues.

The CDR3 sequence is CASRELVGVNYEQYF. The CDR3 bases are TGTGCCAGCCGGGAATTAGTGGGAGTCAACTACGAGCAGTACTTC. The chain employs TRBV2 and TRBJ2-7; TRBD2 might be the D (5 bases). There are 15 residues in the CDR3. CDR1 and CDR2 (germline): SNHLY, FYNNEI. Trimming pared 8 bases from V and 3 bases from J, leaving 20 bases between.

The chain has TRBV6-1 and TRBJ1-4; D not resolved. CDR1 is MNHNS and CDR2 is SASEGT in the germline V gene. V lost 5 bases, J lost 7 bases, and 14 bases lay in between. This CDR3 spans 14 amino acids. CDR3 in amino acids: CASSSGLGAEKLFF. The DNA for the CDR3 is TGTGCCAGCAGTTCAGGCTTAGGAGCTGAAAAACTGTTTTTT.

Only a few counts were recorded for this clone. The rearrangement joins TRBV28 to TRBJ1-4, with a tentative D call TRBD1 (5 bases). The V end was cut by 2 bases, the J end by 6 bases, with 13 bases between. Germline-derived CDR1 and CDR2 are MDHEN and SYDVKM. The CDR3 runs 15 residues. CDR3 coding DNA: TGTGCCAGCAGTTTACTGGGGGGAGATCATGAAAAACTGTTTTTT. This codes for CASSLLGGDHEKLFF.

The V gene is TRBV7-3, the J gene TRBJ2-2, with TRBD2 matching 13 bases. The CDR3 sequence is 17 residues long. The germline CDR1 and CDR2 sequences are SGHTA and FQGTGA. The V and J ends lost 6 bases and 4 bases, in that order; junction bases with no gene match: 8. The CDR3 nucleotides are TGTGCCAGCAGTCCATTGGGACTAGCGGGAAGCACCGGGGAGCTGTTTTTT. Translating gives CASSPLGLAGSTGELFF.

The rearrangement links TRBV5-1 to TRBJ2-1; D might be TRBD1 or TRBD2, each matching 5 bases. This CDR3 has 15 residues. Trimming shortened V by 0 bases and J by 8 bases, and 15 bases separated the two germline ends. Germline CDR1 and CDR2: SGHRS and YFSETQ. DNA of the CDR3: TGCGCCAGCAGCTTGGCCGGGGACCTCCCCCATGAGCAGTTCTTC. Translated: CASSLAGDLPHEQFF. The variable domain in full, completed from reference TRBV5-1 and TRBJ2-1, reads KAGVTQTPRYLIKTRGQQVTLSCSPISGHRSVSWYQQTPGQGLQFLFEYFSETQRNKGNFPGRFSGRQFSNSRSEMNVSTLELGDSALYLCASSLAGDLPHEQFFGPGTRLTVL.

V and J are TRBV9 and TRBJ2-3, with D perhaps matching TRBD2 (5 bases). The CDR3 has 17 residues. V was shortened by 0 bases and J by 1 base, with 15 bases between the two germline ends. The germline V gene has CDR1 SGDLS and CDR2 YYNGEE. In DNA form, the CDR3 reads TGTGCCAGCAGCGTAGGTCGGGGTGGGTTTGGCACAGATACGCAGTATTTT. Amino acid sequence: CASSVGRGGFGTDTQYF.

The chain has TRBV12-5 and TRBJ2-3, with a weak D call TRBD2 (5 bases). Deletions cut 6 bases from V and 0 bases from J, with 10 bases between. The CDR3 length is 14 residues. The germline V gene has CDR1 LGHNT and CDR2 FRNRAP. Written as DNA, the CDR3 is TGTGCTAGTGGCCCCGGGGTTAGCACAGATACGCAGTATTTT. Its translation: CASGPGVSTDTQYF.

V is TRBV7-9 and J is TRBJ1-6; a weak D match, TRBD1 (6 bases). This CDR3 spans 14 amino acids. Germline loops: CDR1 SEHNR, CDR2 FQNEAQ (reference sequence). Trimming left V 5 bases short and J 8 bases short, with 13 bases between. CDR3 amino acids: CASSPGVIDSPLHF. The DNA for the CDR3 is TGTGCCAGCAGCCCAGGGGTGATTGATTCACCCCTCCACTTT.

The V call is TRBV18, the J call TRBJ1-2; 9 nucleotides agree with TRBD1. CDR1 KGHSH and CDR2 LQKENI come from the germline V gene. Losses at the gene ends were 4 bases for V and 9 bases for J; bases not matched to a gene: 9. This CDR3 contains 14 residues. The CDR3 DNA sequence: TGTGCCAGCTCACTCGGACAGGGGAGCGACAGCTACACCTTC. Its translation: CASSLGQGSDSYTF.

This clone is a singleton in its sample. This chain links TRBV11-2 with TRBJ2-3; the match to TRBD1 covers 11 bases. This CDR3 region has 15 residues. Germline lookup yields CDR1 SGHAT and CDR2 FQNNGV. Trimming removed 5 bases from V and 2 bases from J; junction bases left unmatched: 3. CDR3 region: CASSRTGGPTDTQYF. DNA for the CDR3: TGTGCCAGCAGCCGGACAGGGGGCCCCACAGATACGCAGTATTTT.

The CDR3 DNA follows: TGTGCCAGCAGAGAACAGGGGCCCCAAGAGACCCAGTACTTC. This sequence encodes CASREQGPQETQYF. The chain combines TRBV2 with TRBJ2-5, with 7 positions matching TRBD1. Trimming cost V 6 bases and J 1 base; bases outside gene matches: 5. This CDR3 comprises 14 residues. CDR1 is SNHLY and CDR2 is FYNNEI in the germline V gene.

The CDR3 DNA reads as TGTGCCTGGAGTGTCGCAGTTAACTATGGCTACACCTTC. Translated: CAWSVAVNYGYTF. The chain combines TRBV30 with TRBJ1-2, with unresolved D. V lost 0 bases to trimming and J lost 1 base, with 6 bases between them. CDR1 and CDR2 from the germline V gene are GTSNPN and SVGIG (reference sequence). CDR3 size: 13 residues.

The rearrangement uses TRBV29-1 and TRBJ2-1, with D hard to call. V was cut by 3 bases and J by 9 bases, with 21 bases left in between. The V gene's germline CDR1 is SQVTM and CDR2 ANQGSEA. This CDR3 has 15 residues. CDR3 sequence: CSVEDPFSLGVEQFF. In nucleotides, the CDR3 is TGCAGCGTTGAGGATCCCTTCTCCCTCGGAGTTGAGCAGTTCTTC.

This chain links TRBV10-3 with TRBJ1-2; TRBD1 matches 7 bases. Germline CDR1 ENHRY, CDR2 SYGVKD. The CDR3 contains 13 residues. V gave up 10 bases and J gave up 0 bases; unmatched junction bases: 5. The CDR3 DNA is TGTGCCACACAGGGGACCTCTAACTATGGCTACACCTTC. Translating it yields CATQGTSNYGYTF.

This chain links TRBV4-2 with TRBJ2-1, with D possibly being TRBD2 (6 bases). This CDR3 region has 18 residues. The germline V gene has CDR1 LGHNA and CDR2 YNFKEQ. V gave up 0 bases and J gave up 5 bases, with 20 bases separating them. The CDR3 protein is CASSQEVHTSSLDNEQFF. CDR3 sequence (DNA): TGTGCCAGCAGCCAAGAAGTACATACTAGCTCGCTGGACAATGAGCAGTTCTTC.